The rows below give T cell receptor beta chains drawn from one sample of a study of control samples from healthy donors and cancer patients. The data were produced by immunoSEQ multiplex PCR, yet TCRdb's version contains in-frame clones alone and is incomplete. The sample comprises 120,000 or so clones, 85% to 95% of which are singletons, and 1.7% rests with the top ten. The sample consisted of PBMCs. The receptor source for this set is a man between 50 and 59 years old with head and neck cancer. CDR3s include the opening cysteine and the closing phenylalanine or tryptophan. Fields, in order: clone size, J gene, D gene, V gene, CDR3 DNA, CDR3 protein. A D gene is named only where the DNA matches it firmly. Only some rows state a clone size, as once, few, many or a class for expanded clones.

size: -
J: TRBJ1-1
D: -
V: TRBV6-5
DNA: TGTGCCAGCAGTCCAGGGTATGGTGAAGCTTTCTTT
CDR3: CASSPGYGEAFF

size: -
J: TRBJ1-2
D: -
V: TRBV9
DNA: TGTGCCAGCAGCGCCCATCGGGGGGAGATGAATGGCTACACCTTC
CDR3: CASSAHRGEMNGYTF

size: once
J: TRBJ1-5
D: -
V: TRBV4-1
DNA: TGCGCCAGCAGCCAAGATTCAGGGAGCAATCAGCCCCAGCATTTT
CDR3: CASSQDSGSNQPQHF

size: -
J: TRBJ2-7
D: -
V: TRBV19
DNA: TGTGCCAGTAGTATTATCCCCGGCGCCTACGAGCAGTACTTC
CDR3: CASSIIPGAYEQYF

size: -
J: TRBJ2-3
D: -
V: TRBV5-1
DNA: TGCGCCAGCAAGGCGACTATGAGCACAGATACGCAGTATTTT
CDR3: CASKATMSTDTQYF

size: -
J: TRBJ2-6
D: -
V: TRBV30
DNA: TGTGCCTGGAGTGTCGACGGGGCCAACGTCCTGACTTTC
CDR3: CAWSVDGANVLTF

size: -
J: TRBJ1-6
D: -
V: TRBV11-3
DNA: TGTGCCAGCAGCTTTTCTGGTAATTCACCCCTCCACTTT
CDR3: CASSFSGNSPLHF

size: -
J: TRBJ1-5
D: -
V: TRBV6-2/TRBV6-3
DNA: TGTGCCAGCAGTTACGACAGAAAGAGCAATCAGCCCCAGCATTTT
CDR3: CASSYDRKSNQPQHF

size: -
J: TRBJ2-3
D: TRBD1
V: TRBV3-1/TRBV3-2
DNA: TGTGCCAGCAGCGGGCCCAGGGGGCGTACAGATACGCAGTATTTT
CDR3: CASSGPRGRTDTQYF

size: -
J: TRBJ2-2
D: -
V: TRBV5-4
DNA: TGTGCCAGCAGCTTGGGTACTGGCGGGGAGCTGTTTTTT
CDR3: CASSLGTGGELFF

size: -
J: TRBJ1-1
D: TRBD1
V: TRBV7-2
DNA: TGTGCCAGCAGCTTCTTTCCGGGACAGGGTACAGAAGCTTTCTTT
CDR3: CASSFFPGQGTEAFF

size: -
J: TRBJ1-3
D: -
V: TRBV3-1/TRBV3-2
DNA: TGTGCCAGCAGCCCCCGAGTAGGGAACACCATATATTTT
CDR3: CASSPRVGNTIYF

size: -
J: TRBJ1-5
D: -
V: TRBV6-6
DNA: TGTGCCAGCAGTTACTCATGGGGGGATAATCAGCCCCAGCATTTT
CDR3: CASSYSWGDNQPQHF

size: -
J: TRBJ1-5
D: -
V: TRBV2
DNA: TGTGCCAGCAGTGAAGGGGTTCAGCCCCAGCATTTT
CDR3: CASSEGVQPQHF

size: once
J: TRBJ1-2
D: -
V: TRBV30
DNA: TGTGCCTGGAGATTGACCTTTCTTTCCCCGGGACGCTTTAATGGCTACACCTTC
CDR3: CAWRLTFLSPGRFNGYTF

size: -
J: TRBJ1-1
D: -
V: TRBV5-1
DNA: TGCGCCAGCAGCTTGAGCCTGAACACTGAAGCTTTCTTT
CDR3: CASSLSLNTEAFF